One sample yielded the 2 T cell receptor beta chains listed below, sequenced in a study of blood T cells in healthy people across ages (dated by TCRdb to about 2015). Libraries came from 5' RACE. The sequencing machine was an Illumina HiSeq 2500. A second about 7 to 11 cycle PCR used a sample-barcoded 5' primer and a J-beta primer mix. The public reads were run again by TCRdb, first through fastp at Q25 and then through MiXCR, and only productive beta chains were kept. Records with the same CDR3 protein are collapsed into one entry carrying the most frequent genes and DNA. This sample gives 1.5 million to 2 million distinct CDR3 sequences in total; over 25% of them show up just once. The top ten clones comprise about 7.7% of the sample. What was sequenced was blood. The source of these receptors is a woman aged 25 to 39 in good health.

In its sample, this clonotype was seen a few times. J is TRBJ2-1 and V is TRBV21-1; the D call of TRBD2 is as the table states it, not checked on the DNA. TRBV21-1 is a pseudogene. The CDR3 runs to 22 residues. The chain's CDR3 is CASSSCAEASGRALFFYNEQFF. In nucleotides, the CDR3 is TGTGCCAGCAGCTCTTGTGCCGAGGCTAGCGGGAGGGCCCTGTTTTTCTACAATGAGCAGTTCTTC.

For this clonotype: A read error may explain this, as a much larger clone is one base away. V usage is TRBV5-1 and J usage is TRBJ2-4, with 7 bases matching TRBD2. The CDR3 runs to 13 residues. CDR1 SGHRS and CDR2 YFSETQ come from the germline V gene. The trim removed 4 bases at V and 9 bases at J, leaving 7 bases unmatched. The CDR3 reads CASSRTGEGIQYF. The CDR3 DNA reads TGCGCCAGCAGCCGGACGGGGGAGGGCATTCAGTACTTC.